This T cell receptor (beta chain) emerged from a study of low-dose radiotherapy and immunotherapy resistance in tumors. Across the study: Intravenous nivolumab 240 mg every two weeks plus ipilimumab 1 mg/kg every six weeks was given to patients.

The V end was cut by 6 bases, the J end by 1 base, with 12 bases between. The CDR3 spans 14 residues. Germline V gene lookup returns CDR1 MNHEY and CDR2 SVGEGT. Gene-specific TRAV and TRBV primers were used for first-strand cDNA, covering alpha and beta chains. Amplification of TCRs used a constant-region primer and V-primer adapter for 20 PCR cycles. TCRdb fed the reads into MiXCR, producing one record per CDR3 protein. The sample holds around 33,000 distinct CDR3 sequences, roughly 49% seen once. Time point indicated: after trial treatment. Treatment: LDRT plus nivolumab, ipilimumab, low-dose cyclophosphamide and aspirin (RACIN trial). The donors' regimen was nivolumab, ipilimumab, aspirin, low-dose cyclophosphamide and low-dose radiotherapy. The patients who were eligible all carried advanced solid tumors that lacked tumor-infiltrating lymphocytes, meaning the tumors were TIL-negative.

This receptor was taken from a male donor with gallbladder cancer. The J gene is TRBJ1-1, the V gene TRBV6-2 or TRBV6-3; tentatively, D is TRBD1 (5 bases). The sample in question was PBMCs, obtained after low-dose radiotherapy plus immunotherapy. In nucleotides, the CDR3 is TGTGCCAGCAGCCCGGGACGGACGAACACTGAAGCTTTCTTT. As protein: CASSPGRTNTEAFF.